These T cell receptor beta chains were read from a single sample in a study of cytomegalovirus exposure and HLA in healthy donors. Repertoires were generated with immunoSEQ multiplex PCR, while TCRdb's copy carries only in-frame clones and drops some. The sample includes fewer than 130,000 clones, approximately 78% of them seen just once. The specimen sequenced was PBMCs. These receptors all come from a woman in her twenties or thirties in good health and CMV-seronegative. Both conserved end residues are part of each CDR3. A D gene is named only where the DNA matches it firmly. Where a row states a size, it is once, few, many or the class of an expanded clone; other rows omit it.

d_call	v_call	clone_size	j_call	cdr3_nt	cdr3_aa
-	TRBV18	-	TRBJ1-1	TGTGCCAGCTCACGACAGAAGACAAACACTGAAGCTTTCTTT	CASSRQKTNTEAFF
-	TRBV7-6	-	TRBJ1-1	TGTGCCAGCAGCTTATCGGGATCGGGCACTGAAGCTTTCTTT	CASSLSGSGTEAFF
-	TRBV28	-	TRBJ1-5	TGTGCCAGCCAAGGCGGGACGCTGAAAAATCAGCCCCAGCATTTT	CASQGGTLKNQPQHF
TRBD1	TRBV4-2	once	TRBJ1-2	TGTGCCAGCAGCCAAATATCAGGGGGCGGTGGCTACACCTTC	CASSQISGGGGYTF
-	TRBV18	once	TRBJ1-3	TGTGCCAGCTCACCTGAGGGATTTGGAAACACCATATATTTT	CASSPEGFGNTIYF
-	TRBV5-1	-	TRBJ2-3	TGCGCCAGCGGTCACAAGGGGACAGATACGCAGTATTTT	CASGHKGTDTQYF
-	TRBV2	-	TRBJ1-1	TGTGCCAGCAGTGACGCGAGGGTGCTGAACACTGAAGCTTTCTTT	CASSDARVLNTEAFF
TRBD1	TRBV29-1	-	TRBJ2-1	TGCAGCGCGGGGACAGGGGACGCCCGGGGTGAGCAGTTCTTC	CSAGTGDARGEQFF
-	TRBV13	-	TRBJ2-7	TGTGCCAGCAGCACCAGACAGGCCTACGAGCAGTACTTC	CASSTRQAYEQYF
TRBD1	TRBV28	-	TRBJ1-5	TGTGCCAGCAGTGTACGTGGAGGGGGCGGGCAGCCCCAGCATTTT	CASSVRGGGGQPQHF
TRBD1	TRBV2	-	TRBJ1-4	TGTGCCAGCAGGCCACAGGGGTACGGGGAAAAACTGTTTTTT	CASRPQGYGEKLFF
TRBD1	TRBV29-1	-	TRBJ2-1	TGCAGCGTTGTATTCGACAGGGGGCTCTTTGGCAATGAGCAGTTCTTC	CSVVFDRGLFGNEQFF
-	TRBV29-1	-	TRBJ2-5	TGCAGCGTTGAGTCGGCGGGATGGGTTCAAGAGACCCAGTACTTC	CSVESAGWVQETQYF
TRBD1	TRBV7-7	-	TRBJ2-7	TGTGCCAGCAGCCCGGGGACAGGGAAGAGCTACGAGCAGTACTTC	CASSPGTGKSYEQYF
TRBD2	TRBV5-1	-	TRBJ2-1	TGCGCCAGCAGCACCGGACTAGCGGGCTTGAATGAGCAGTTCTTC	CASSTGLAGLNEQFF
TRBD1	TRBV7-6	-	TRBJ1-3	TGTGCCAGCAGCTCAGACAGGGAGATCTATTTT	CASSSDREIYF